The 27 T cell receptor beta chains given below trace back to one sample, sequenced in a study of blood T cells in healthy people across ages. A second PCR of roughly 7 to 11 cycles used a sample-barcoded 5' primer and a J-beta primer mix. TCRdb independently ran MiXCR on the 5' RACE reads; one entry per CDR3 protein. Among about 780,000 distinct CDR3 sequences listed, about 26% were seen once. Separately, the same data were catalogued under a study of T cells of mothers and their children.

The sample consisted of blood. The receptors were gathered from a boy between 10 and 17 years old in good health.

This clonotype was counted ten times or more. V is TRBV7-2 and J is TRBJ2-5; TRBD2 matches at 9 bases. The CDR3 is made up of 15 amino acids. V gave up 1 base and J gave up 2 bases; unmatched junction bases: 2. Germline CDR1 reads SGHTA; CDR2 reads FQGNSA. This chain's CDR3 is CASSLVAGVQETQYF. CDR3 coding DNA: TGTGCCAGCAGCTTAGTAGCGGGGGTACAAGAGACCCAGTACTTC.

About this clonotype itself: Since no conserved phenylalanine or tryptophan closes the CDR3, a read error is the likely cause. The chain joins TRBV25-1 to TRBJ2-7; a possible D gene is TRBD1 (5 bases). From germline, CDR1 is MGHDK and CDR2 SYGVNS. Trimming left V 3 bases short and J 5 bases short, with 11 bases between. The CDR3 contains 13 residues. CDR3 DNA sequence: TGTGCCAGCAGTGACGCAGGGATCAACGAGCAGTACTCC. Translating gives CASSDAGINEQYS.

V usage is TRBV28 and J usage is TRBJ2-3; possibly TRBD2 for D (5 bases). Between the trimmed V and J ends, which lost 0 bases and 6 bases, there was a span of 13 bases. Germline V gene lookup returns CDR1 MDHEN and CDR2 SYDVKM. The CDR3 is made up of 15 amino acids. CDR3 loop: CASSLWDWVTDTQYF. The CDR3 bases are TGTGCCAGCAGTTTATGGGACTGGGTCACGGATACGCAGTATTTT.

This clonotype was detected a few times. The CDR3 reads CASSYEASWNFYNEQFF. CDR3 sequence (DNA): TGTGCCAGCAGTTACGAGGCAAGCTGGAACTTCTACAATGAGCAGTTCTTC. The chain employs TRBV6-5 and TRBJ2-1; the D is unclear. The V end was cut by 2 bases, the J end by 3 bases, with 17 bases between. The CDR3 runs to 17 residues. CDR1 is MNHEY, CDR2 SVGAGI, per germline.

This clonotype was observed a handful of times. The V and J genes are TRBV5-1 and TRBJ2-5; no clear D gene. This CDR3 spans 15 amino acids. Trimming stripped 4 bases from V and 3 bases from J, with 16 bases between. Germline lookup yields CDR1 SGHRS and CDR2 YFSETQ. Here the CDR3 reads CASSRDNPAEETQYF. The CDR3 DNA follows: TGCGCCAGCAGCAGAGATAACCCCGCAGAAGAGACCCAGTACTTC.

The CDR3 reads CASSAGTSGGTQYF. DNA of the CDR3: TGTGCCAGCAGTGCTGGGACTAGCGGAGGGACCCAGTACTTC. The chain recombines TRBV2 with TRBJ2-5, with TRBD2 matching 11 bases. Germline V gene lookup returns CDR1 SNHLY and CDR2 FYNNEI. The CDR3 covers 14 residues. V dropped 4 bases and J dropped 7; count of bases not matched to a gene: 5.

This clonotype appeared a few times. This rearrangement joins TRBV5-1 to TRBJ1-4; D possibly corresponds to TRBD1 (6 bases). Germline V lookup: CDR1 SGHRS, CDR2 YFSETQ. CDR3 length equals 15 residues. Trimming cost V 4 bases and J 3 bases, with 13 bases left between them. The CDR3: CASSETGHPNEKLFF. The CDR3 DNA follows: TGCGCCAGCAGCGAAACAGGGCATCCTAATGAAAAACTGTTTTTT.

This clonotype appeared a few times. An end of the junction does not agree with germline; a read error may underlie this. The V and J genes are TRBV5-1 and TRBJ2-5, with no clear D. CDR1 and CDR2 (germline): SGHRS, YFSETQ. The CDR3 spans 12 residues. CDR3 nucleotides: TGCGCCAGCAGCTTGACCACCTACGAGCAGCACTTC. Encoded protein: CASSLTTYEQHF.

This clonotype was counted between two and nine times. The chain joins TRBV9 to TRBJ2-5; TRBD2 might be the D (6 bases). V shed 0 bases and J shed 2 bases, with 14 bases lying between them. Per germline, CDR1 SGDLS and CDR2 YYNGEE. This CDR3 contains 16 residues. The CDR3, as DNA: TGTGCCAGCAGCGTAGGGTTCGCTGCGGGGCAAGAGACCCAGTACTTC. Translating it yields CASSVGFAAGQETQYF.

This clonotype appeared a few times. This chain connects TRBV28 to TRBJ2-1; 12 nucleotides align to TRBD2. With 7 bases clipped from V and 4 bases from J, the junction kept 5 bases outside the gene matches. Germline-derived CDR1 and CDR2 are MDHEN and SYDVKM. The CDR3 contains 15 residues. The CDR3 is CASTPGTSGYNEQFF. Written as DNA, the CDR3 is TGTGCCAGCACCCCTGGGACTAGCGGGTACAATGAGCAGTTCTTC.

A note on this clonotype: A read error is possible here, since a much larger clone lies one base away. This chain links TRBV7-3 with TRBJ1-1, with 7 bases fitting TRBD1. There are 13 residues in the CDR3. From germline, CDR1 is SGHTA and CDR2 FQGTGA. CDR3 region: CASSATGATEASF. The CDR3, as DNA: TGTGCCAGCAGCGCAACAGGGGCCACTGAAGCTTCCTTT.

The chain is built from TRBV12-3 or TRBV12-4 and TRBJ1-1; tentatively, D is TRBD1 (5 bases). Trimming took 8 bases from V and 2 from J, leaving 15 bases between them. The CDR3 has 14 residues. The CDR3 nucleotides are TGTGCCAGCCCCCGGGGGGAATTCAACACTGAAGCTTTCTTT. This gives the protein CASPRGEFNTEAFF.

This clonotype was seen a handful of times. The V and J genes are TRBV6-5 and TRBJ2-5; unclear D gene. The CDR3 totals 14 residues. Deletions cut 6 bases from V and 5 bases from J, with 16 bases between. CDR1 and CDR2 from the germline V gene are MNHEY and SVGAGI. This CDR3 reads CASSPSRLWETQYF. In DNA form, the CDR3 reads TGTGCCAGCAGCCCCTCTCGCCTATGGGAGACCCAGTACTTC.

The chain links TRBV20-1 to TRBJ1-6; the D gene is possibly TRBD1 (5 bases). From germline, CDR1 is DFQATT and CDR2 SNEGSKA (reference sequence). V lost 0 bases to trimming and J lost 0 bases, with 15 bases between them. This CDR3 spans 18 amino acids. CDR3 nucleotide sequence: TGCAGTGCTAGAGAGGGTCCAGGGCCAAGCTCCTATAATTCACCCCTCCACTTT. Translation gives CSAREGPGPSSYNSPLHF.

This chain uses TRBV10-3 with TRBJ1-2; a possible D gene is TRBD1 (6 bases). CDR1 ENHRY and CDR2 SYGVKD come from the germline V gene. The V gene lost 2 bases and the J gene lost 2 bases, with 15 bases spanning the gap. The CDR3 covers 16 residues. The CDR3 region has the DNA TGTGCCATCAGTGAGACGACCGGACAGCGCAACTATGGCTACACCTTC. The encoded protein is CAISETTGQRNYGYTF.

CDR3 coding DNA: TGCAGTGCCCAGGTGGAGGCAGATACGCAGTATTTT. It is translated as CSAQVEADTQYF. The J gene is TRBJ2-3, the V gene TRBV20-1; D possibly corresponds to TRBD2 (5 bases). With 6 bases removed from V and 4 bases from J, the gap between germline ends came to 11 bases. Germline CDR1 DFQATT, CDR2 SNEGSKA (reference sequence). This CDR3 is built from 12 residues.

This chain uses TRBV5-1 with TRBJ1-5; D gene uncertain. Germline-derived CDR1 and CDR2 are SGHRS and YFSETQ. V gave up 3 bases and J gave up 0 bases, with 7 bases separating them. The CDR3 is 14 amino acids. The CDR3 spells CASSSGDSNQPQHF. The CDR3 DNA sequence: TGCGCCAGCAGCTCAGGTGATAGCAATCAGCCCCAGCATTTT.

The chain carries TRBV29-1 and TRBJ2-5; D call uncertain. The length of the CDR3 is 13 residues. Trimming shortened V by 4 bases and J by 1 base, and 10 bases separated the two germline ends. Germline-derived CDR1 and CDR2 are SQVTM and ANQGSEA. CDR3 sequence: CSVAVGSQETQYF. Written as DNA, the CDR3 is TGCAGCGTTGCAGTCGGCAGCCAAGAGACCCAGTACTTC.

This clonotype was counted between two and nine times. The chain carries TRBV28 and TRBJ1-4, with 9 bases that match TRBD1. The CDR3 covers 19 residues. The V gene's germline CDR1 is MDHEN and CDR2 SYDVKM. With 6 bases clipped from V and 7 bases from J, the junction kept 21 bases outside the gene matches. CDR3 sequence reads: CASSSYYRGRGDDGEKLFF. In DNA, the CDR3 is TGTGCCAGCAGCTCTTACTACAGGGGGCGTGGGGACGACGGTGAAAAACTGTTTTTT.

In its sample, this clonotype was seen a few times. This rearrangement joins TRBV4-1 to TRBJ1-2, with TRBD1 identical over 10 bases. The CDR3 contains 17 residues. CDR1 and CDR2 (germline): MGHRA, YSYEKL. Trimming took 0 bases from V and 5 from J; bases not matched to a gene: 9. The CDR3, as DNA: TGCGCCAGCAGCCAAGATTGGGGACAGGGGAATATTTATGGCTACACCTTC. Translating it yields CASSQDWGQGNIYGYTF.

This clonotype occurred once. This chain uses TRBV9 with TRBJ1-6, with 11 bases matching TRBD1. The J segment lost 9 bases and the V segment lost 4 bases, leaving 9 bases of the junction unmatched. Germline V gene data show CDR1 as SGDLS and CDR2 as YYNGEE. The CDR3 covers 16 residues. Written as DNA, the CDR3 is TGTGCCAGCAGCCCCCAGGCCGGGACAGGGGGTTCACCCCTCCACTTT. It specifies CASSPQAGTGGSPLHF.

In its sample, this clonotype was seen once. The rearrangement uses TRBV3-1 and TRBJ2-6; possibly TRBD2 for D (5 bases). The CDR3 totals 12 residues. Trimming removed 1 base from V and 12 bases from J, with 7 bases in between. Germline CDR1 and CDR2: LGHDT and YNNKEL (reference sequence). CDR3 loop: CASSQARGVLTF. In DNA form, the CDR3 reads TGTGCCAGCAGCCAAGCCCGGGGCGTCCTGACTTTC. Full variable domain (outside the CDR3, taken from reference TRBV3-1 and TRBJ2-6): DTAVSQTPKYLVTQMGNDKSIKCEQNLGHDTMYWYKQDSKKFLKIMFSYNNKELIINETVPNRFSPKSPDKAHLNLHINSLELGDSAVYFCASSQARGVLTFGAGSRLTVL.

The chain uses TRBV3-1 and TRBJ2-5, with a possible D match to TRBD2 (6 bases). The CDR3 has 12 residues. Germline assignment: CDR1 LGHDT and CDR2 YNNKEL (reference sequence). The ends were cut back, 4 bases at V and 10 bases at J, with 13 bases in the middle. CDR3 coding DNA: TGTGCCAGCAGCCGTTCTTCGGGGGACCAGTACTTC. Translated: CASSRSSGDQYF.

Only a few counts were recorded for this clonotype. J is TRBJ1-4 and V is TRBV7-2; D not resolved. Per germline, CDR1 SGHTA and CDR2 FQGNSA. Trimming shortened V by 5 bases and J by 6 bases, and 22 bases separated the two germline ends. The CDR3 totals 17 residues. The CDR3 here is CASSLLPLIGMDEKLFF. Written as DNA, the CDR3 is TGTGCCAGCAGCCTACTTCCCTTGATCGGGATGGATGAAAAACTGTTTTTT.

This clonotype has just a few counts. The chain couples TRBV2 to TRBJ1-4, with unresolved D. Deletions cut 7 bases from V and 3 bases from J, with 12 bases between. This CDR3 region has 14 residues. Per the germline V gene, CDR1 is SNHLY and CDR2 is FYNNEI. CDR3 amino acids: CASTGGRSNEKLFF. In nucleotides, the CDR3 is TGTGCCAGCACGGGAGGGAGATCTAATGAAAAACTGTTTTTT.

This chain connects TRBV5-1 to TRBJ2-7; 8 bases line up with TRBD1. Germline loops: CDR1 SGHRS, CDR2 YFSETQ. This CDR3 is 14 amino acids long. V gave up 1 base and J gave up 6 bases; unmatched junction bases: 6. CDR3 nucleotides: TGCGCCAGCAGCTTGTACGACAGGGGAGGCGAGCAGTACTTC. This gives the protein CASSLYDRGGEQYF. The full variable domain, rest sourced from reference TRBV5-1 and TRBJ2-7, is KAGVTQTPRYLIKTRGQQVTLSCSPISGHRSVSWYQQTPGQGLQFLFEYFSETQRNKGNFPGRFSGRQFSNSRSEMNVSTLELGDSALYLCASSLYDRGGEQYFGPGTRLTVT.

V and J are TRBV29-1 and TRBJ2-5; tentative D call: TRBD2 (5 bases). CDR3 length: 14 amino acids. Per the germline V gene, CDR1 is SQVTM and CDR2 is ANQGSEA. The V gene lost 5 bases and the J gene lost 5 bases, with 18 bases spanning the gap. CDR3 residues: CSVQSWVAKETQYF. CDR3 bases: TGCAGCGTTCAATCCTGGGTAGCGAAGGAGACCCAGTACTTC.